The following is a TCR beta chain sequence with its context. The data are from a study of blood T cell repertoires in COVID-19. Looking at the study overall: Some COVID-19 samples were acute and others convalescent; all came from the United States, Italy and Spain. PBMCs, B-cell-depleted T cells, or T cells were the source of the cDNA or gDNA that made up the material.

The CDR3 consists of 15 residues. V dropped 1 base and J dropped 7; count of bases not matched to a gene: 4. CDR1 is SGHAT and CDR2 is FQNNGV in the germline V gene. Original processing methods: How many nucleated cells were present was estimated from reference gene primer amplification. Repertoires were generated with immunoSEQ multiplex PCR, while TCRdb's copy carries only in-frame clones and drops some. The D gene and trimming were derived from the DNA, and the V and J assignments and clone size from that table. Among around 76,000 clones listed, 81% were seen once. V is TRBV11-2 and J is TRBJ1-4; 9 bases align to TRBD1. The source of this sequence is a woman aged 65 to 85 with acute or convalescent COVID-19. The sample consisted of peripheral blood. CDR3 residues: CASSLGQGVGEKLFF. The CDR3 region has the DNA TGTGCCAGCAGCTTAGGACAGGGGGTGGGTGAAAAACTGTTTTTT.